A single sample gave rise to the 15 T cell receptor beta chains below, sequenced in a study of resident and recirculating memory T cells in vitiligo listed by TCRdb under 2018. The method was the immunoSEQ multiplex PCR assay. TCRdb took this table from immuneACCESS and kept in-frame rearrangements with V and J called. Such tables lack part of the clones; where checked against another copy, unresolved V genes explain under half of the gap, and the rest is unexplained. The sample profile shows tens of thousands of clones; roughly nine tenths of them were found once. The ten largest clonotypes hold approximately 5.4% of the sample. Sequenced: blood. The source of these receptors is a male donor with vitiligo.

This sequence joins TRBV7-6 and TRBJ2-1; D might be TRBD2 (5 bases). The CDR3 has 16 amino acids. With 1 base removed from V and 1 base from J, the gap between germline ends came to 11 bases. Germline CDR1 reads SGHVS; CDR2 reads FNYEAQ. The CDR3 protein is CASSLDERESYNEQFF. The CDR3 DNA is TGTGCCAGCAGCTTAGATGAGAGGGAATCCTACAATGAGCAGTTCTTC.

This CDR3 reads CAWSPSGNEQFF. CDR3 DNA sequence: TGTGCCTGGAGCCCATCGGGCAATGAGCAGTTCTTC. This chain links TRBV30 with TRBJ2-1; D is undetermined. V was cut by 3 bases and J by 6 bases, with 9 bases left in between. The CDR3 spans 12 residues. CDR1 and CDR2 from the germline V gene are GTSNPN and SVGIG (reference sequence). The full variable domain, its missing parts supplied by reference TRBV30 and TRBJ2-1, is SQTIHQWPATLVQPVGSPLSLECTVEGTSNPNLYWYRQAAGRGLQLLFYSVGIGQISSEVPQNLSASRPQDRQFILSSKKLLLSDSGFYLCAWSPSGNEQFFGPGTRLTVL.

The chain is built from TRBV30 and TRBJ2-1; TRBD2 aligns across 16 bases. The CDR3 totals 17 residues. Germline V gene sequence: CDR1 GTSNPN, CDR2 SVGIG (reference sequence). V shed 2 bases and J 9 bases; nucleotides not matched to a gene: 10. The CDR3 reads CAWSPLGGLAGGGEQFF. For the CDR3, the DNA is TGTGCCTGGAGTCCCCTTGGGGGACTAGCGGGAGGGGGTGAGCAGTTCTTC.

V gene TRBV5-1 combines with J gene TRBJ2-2, with D perhaps matching TRBD2 (6 bases). The germline V and J ends were trimmed by 3 bases and 4 bases, with 19 bases remaining between them. This CDR3 region has 17 residues. Germline V lookup: CDR1 SGHRS, CDR2 YFSETQ. CDR3 in amino acids: CASSSEGGLSSTGELFF. The DNA for the CDR3 is TGCGCCAGCAGCTCGGAGGGTGGACTGTCGAGCACCGGGGAGCTGTTTTTT.

The rearrangement links TRBV30 to TRBJ1-4; perhaps TRBD1 as D (6 bases). Trimming removed 0 bases from V and 7 bases from J, with 12 bases in between. This CDR3 spans 14 amino acids. Germline V gene lookup returns CDR1 GTSNPN and CDR2 SVGIG (reference sequence). The CDR3 reads CAWSVPGVGEKLFF. DNA of the CDR3: TGTGCCTGGAGTGTACCAGGGGTGGGTGAAAAACTGTTTTTT.

The chain links TRBV10-3 to TRBJ2-7; 9 bases map to TRBD1. The CDR3 has 15 residues. With 6 bases clipped from V and 5 bases from J, the junction kept 11 bases outside the gene matches. The V gene's germline CDR1 is ENHRY and CDR2 SYGVKD. The CDR3 loop reads CAISGDRAYRNEQYF. For the CDR3, the DNA is TGTGCCATCAGCGGGGACAGGGCCTACCGGAACGAGCAGTACTTC.

This CDR3 reads CASSGQGYTGELFF. The CDR3 region has the DNA TGTGCCAGCAGTGGACAGGGATACACCGGGGAGCTGTTTTTT. This chain links TRBV25-1 with TRBJ2-2, with 7 bases matching TRBD1. Per the germline V gene, CDR1 is MGHDK and CDR2 is SYGVNS. This CDR3 has 14 amino acids. V was pared by 4 bases and J by 3 bases, with 2 bases of the junction left unmatched. Complete variable domain (other parts from reference TRBV25-1 and TRBJ2-2): EADIYQTPRYLVIGTGKKITLECSQTMGHDKMYWYQQDPGMELHLIHYSYGVNSTEKGDLSSESTVSRIRTEHFPLTLESARPSHTSQYLCASSGQGYTGELFFGEGSRLTVL.

V and J are TRBV5-6 and TRBJ1-1, with a possible D match to TRBD1 (5 bases). CDR1 and CDR2 (germline): SGHDT, YYEEEE. The CDR3 consists of 12 residues. The V and J ends lost 3 bases and 4 bases respectively, with 7 bases between them. CDR3 in amino acids: CASSWGVTEAFF. The CDR3 nucleotides are TGTGCCAGCAGCTGGGGCGTCACTGAAGCTTTCTTT.

The chain carries TRBV6-6 and TRBJ1-1; D gene unclear. The CDR3 is made up of 12 amino acids. Between the trimmed V and J ends, which lost 2 bases and 7 bases, there was a span of 8 bases. The V gene's germline CDR1 is MNHNY and CDR2 SVGAGI (reference sequence). CDR3 sequence: CASSYRRNEAFF. CDR3 coding DNA: TGTGCCAGCAGTTACCGGCGGAATGAAGCTTTCTTT.

This clone was seen just once. The J gene is TRBJ2-7, the V gene TRBV18, with 9 bases matching TRBD2. Germline V CDR1 and CDR2: KGHSH, LQKENI. The CDR3 is 13 amino acids. V shed 6 bases, J shed 4 bases, and the junction held 4 bases outside the gene matches. In nucleotides, the CDR3 is TGTGCCAGCTCTCCGGGACTAGCTTACGAGCAGTACTTC. It is translated as CASSPGLAYEQYF.

The genes are TRBV5-1 and TRBJ2-5, with 12 bases lining up with TRBD1. V shed 4 bases and J 4 bases; nucleotides not matched to a gene: 8. This CDR3 has 16 amino acids. Looked up from germline, CDR1 is SGHRS and CDR2 is YFSETQ. The CDR3 reads CASSPAGTGGLETQYF. The CDR3 nucleotides read TGCGCCAGCAGCCCGGCGGGGACAGGGGGCTTAGAGACCCAGTACTTC.

The V and J genes are TRBV5-4 and TRBJ2-2; perhaps TRBD2 as D (6 bases). Per the germline V gene, CDR1 is SGHNT and CDR2 is YYREEE (reference sequence). The CDR3 spans 17 residues. Trimming took 3 bases from V and 8 from J, leaving 23 bases between them. DNA for the CDR3: TGTGCCAGCAGCTCCGACGGGACTGGGGTTATAGGGGGGGAGCTGTTTTTT. Residues: CASSSDGTGVIGGELFF.

This rearrangement joins TRBV15 to TRBJ2-5, with D tentatively TRBD1 (5 bases). V was trimmed by 4 bases and J by 1 base, leaving 10 bases between them. The CDR3 is 14 residues long. The germline CDR1 and CDR2 sequences are LNHNV and YYDKDF (reference sequence). CDR3: CATSIRTGQETQYF. CDR3 nucleotide sequence: TGTGCCACCAGCATCAGAACAGGCCAAGAGACCCAGTACTTC.

V gene TRBV5-6 combines with J gene TRBJ2-7, with D possibly being TRBD2 (6 bases). This CDR3 contains 12 residues. V was pared by 7 bases and J by 6 bases, with 14 bases between. Germline CDR1 and CDR2: SGHDT and YYEEEE. The CDR3 sequence: CASSASEGEQYF. CDR3 DNA: TGTGCCAGCTCGGCTAGCGAGGGCGAGCAGTACTTC.

The genes are TRBV5-5 and TRBJ2-2, with TRBD2 identical over 8 bases. Per the germline V gene, CDR1 is SGHKS and CDR2 is YYEKEE (reference sequence). Germline trimming cut 4 bases from V and 3 bases from J; bases unmatched to any gene: 5. This CDR3 has 15 amino acids. CDR3 nucleotide sequence: TGTGCCAGCAGCCGCGGGGGGCTCGACACCGGGGAGCTGTTTTTT. This gives the protein CASSRGGLDTGELFF.